This T cell receptor beta chain was captured by sequencing in a study of CD8+ T cells in alopecia areata. The treatment was: oral pan-JAK inhibitor, 5-10 mg twice daily. This clone was recorded once. V lost 3 bases, J lost 0 bases, and 6 bases stayed unmatched. Germline V gives CDR1 SGDLS, CDR2 YYNGEE. CDR3 size: 16 residues. RNA, once extracted, was reverse transcribed into cDNA for use as the sequencing template. The repertoire was sequenced with immunoSEQ multiplex PCR; TCRdb's copy has only in-frame clones and lacks some. The data hold about 120,000 clones, with 58% observed a single time. The sequences come from CD8+ T cells sorted from blood, collected at week 4, from a patient treated with tofacitinib. The clonotype originates from a human donor with alopecia areata. V and J are TRBV9 and TRBJ2-1; 7 nucleotides line up with TRBD2. The CDR3 sequence: CASSALGGGSYNEQFF. The CDR3 DNA sequence: TGTGCCAGCAGCGCCCTGGGGGGGGGCTCCTACAATGAGCAGTTCTTC.